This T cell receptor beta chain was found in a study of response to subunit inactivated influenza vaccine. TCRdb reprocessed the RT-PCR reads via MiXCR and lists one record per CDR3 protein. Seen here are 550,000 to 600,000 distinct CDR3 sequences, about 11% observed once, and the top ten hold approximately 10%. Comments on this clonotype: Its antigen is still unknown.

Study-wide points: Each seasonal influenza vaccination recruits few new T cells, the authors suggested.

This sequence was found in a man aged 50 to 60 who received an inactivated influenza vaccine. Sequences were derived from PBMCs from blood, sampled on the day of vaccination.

In DNA form, the CDR3 reads TGCAGTGCTAGCTTAGCGGGGGGGAGGGATGAGCAGTTCTTC. Translation: CSASLAGGRDEQFF. The chain links TRBV20-1 to TRBJ2-1; 11 nucleotides match TRBD2. Trimming removed 3 bases from V and 8 bases from J; junction bases left unmatched: 6. The CDR3 is 14 amino acids. CDR1 is DFQATT, CDR2 SNEGSKA, per germline (reference sequence).